This TCR beta chain was identified during a study of CD8 T cells in Susac syndrome. Germline CDR1 is MGHRA and CDR2 is YSYEKL. V dropped 0 bases and J dropped 13; count of bases not matched to a gene: 7. The CDR3 is 15 amino acids. Controls matched for sex and age were healthy donors. With random hexamers, reverse transcription was performed on roughly 0.5 to 1 ug of RNA. The method of amplification for TCR beta CDR3 was immunoSEQ multiplex PCR, covering 54 Vbeta and 13 Jbeta. Via MiXCR, TCRdb re-called the immunoSEQ multiplex PCR reads, giving one row per CDR3 protein. The repertoire holds about 120,000 distinct CDR3 sequences, with around 90% as singletons.

The receptor was derived from a human donor in good health. The chain employs TRBV4-1 and TRBJ2-1; TRBD2 agrees at 12 bases. The source material was CD4+ T cells from PBMCs. CDR3 residues: CASSQEASGGEIQFF. DNA for the CDR3: TGCGCCAGCAGCCAAGAGGCTAGCGGGGGGGAGATACAGTTCTTC.